This TCR beta chain emerged from a study of control samples from healthy donors and cancer patients. The CDR3 length is 15 residues. CDR1 is KGHDR, CDR2 SFDVKD, per germline. V lost 5 bases and J lost 4, with 14 bases in between. Libraries were prepared by immunoSEQ multiplex PCR; TCRdb keeps only in-frame clonotypes and omits some of them. The sample consists of some 89,000 clones, more than 75% of them appearing once. The J gene is TRBJ1-5, the V gene TRBV24-1; possible D gene TRBD1, 5 bases. The origin of this receptor is a man aged 30-40 years in good health. The sample taken for sequencing was blood. CDR3 nucleotides: TGTGCCACCAGTGGACTGCGGCCAGGGAATCAGCCCCAGCATTTT. This sequence encodes CATSGLRPGNQPQHF.